What follows are 17 T cell receptor beta chains derived from one specimen sequenced in a study of spatial heterogeneity in lung cancer. TCRdb redid the calling of the 5' RACE reads with MiXCR, one entry per CDR3 protein. Of 15,000 to 20,000 distinct CDR3 sequences in the sample, approximately 18% were seen once. Stated time point: sample taken at primary tumor resection. Unsorted whole RNA of tumor, nontumor lung or frozen PBMC was sequenced. The material was PBMCs, obtained at surgery. The receptors originated from a male donor with early-stage non-small cell lung cancer.

V is TRBV29-1 and J is TRBJ2-2; TRBD1 agrees at 10 bases. V shed 6 bases and J 3 bases; nucleotides not matched to a gene: 4. The CDR3 is made up of 14 amino acids. Germline V CDR1 and CDR2: SQVTM, ANQGSEA. The CDR3 DNA sequence: TGCAGCGTCAGACAGGGGGCCGACACCGGGGAGCTGTTTTTT. Protein: CSVRQGADTGELFF.

This clonotype has a count of ten or more. V is TRBV29-1 and J is TRBJ1-1, with D possibly being TRBD1 (5 bases). V gave up 4 bases and J gave up 7 bases, with 16 bases separating them. The CDR3 has 13 amino acids. Germline-derived CDR1 and CDR2 are SQVTM and ANQGSEA. The CDR3 coding sequence is TGCAGCGTTGTGCCCAGTTGGGGCTTTGAAGCTTTCTTT. Translated: CSVVPSWGFEAFF.

V usage is TRBV12-5 and J usage is TRBJ1-4, with no clear D. This CDR3 has 15 amino acids. In germline, CDR1 is LGHNT, CDR2 FRNRAP. The V end lost 2 bases, the J end lost 0 bases, and 7 bases lay between the germline ends. DNA of the CDR3: TGTGCTAGTGGTTTGACGGCCGCAACTAATGAAAAACTGTTTTTT. Encoded protein: CASGLTAATNEKLFF.

The chain links TRBV6-5 to TRBJ1-2; D uncertain. From germline, CDR1 is MNHEY and CDR2 SVGAGI. V gave up 6 bases and J gave up 6 bases, with 14 bases separating them. The length of the CDR3 is 13 residues. The CDR3 protein is CASSRAQADGYTF. CDR3 nucleotides: TGTGCCAGCAGCCGCGCGCAGGCGGATGGCTACACCTTC.

This clonotype was seen at least ten times. V and J are TRBV12-3 or TRBV12-4 and TRBJ1-4; D gene unclear. The CDR3 is 15 amino acids. Trimming shortened V by 2 bases and J by 5 bases, and 12 bases separated the two germline ends. The CDR3 spells CASSLNRAANEKLFF. As DNA, the CDR3 is TGTGCCAGCAGTTTAAATCGGGCGGCGAATGAAAAACTGTTTTTT.

The DNA for the CDR3 is TGTGCTACGGAATCCGAAGGGACCCAGTACTTC. Protein: CATESEGTQYF. This chain connects TRBV10-3 to TRBJ2-5, with D unresolved. This CDR3 region has 11 residues. The germline gives CDR1 ENHRY, CDR2 SYGVKD.

This clonotype appeared a few times. The J gene is TRBJ2-2, the V gene TRBV7-3, with a weak D call TRBD1 (6 bases). Germline V gives CDR1 SGHTA, CDR2 FQGTGA. CDR3 size: 14 residues. Trimming cost V 2 bases and J 6 bases, with 10 bases left between them. The CDR3 DNA sequence: TGTGCCAGCAGCTTAGGGGGCACGGCCGGGGAGCTGTTTTTT. It encodes CASSLGGTAGELFF. The entire variable domain, with the rest obtained from reference TRBV7-3 and TRBJ2-2, is as follows: GAGVSQTPSNKVTEKGKYVELRCDPISGHTALYWYRQSLGQGPEFLIYFQGTGAADDSGLPNDRFFAVRPEGSVSTLKIQRTERGDSAVYLCASSLGGTAGELFFGEGSRLTVL.

This clonotype has just a few counts. The rearrangement joins TRBV12-3 or TRBV12-4 to TRBJ1-1; D gene uncertain. Trimming pared 6 bases from V and 8 bases from J, leaving 13 bases between. CDR3 length: 12 amino acids. CDR3 DNA: TGTGCCAGCAGGGGATCGACGTCGGAAGCTTTCTTT. Its protein product is CASRGSTSEAFF.

A single count supports this clonotype. This chain joins TRBV13 and TRBJ2-3; 8 bases are shared with TRBD2. The trim removed 4 bases at V and 1 base at J, leaving 16 bases unmatched. There are 19 residues in the CDR3. Per germline, CDR1 PRHDT and CDR2 FYEKMQ (reference sequence). The CDR3 region is CASSSFGSERGHRTDTQYF. The DNA for the CDR3 is TGTGCCAGCAGCTCCTTCGGGTCAGAGCGGGGGCACCGCACAGATACGCAGTATTTT.

To note about this clonotype: This sequence may be a read error, since a much larger clone differs from it by one base. The chain is built from TRBV3-1 and TRBJ1-1; unclear D gene. Germline CDR1 reads LGHDT; CDR2 reads YNNKEL (reference sequence). The germline V and J ends were trimmed by 4 bases and 12 bases, with 18 bases remaining between them. The CDR3 totals 13 residues. DNA of the CDR3: TGTGCCAGCAGCCGAGATTCGGGCTCCTGGTCTTTCTTT. This codes for CASSRDSGSWSFF.

This clonotype has at least ten counts. This chain connects TRBV18 to TRBJ1-1; TRBD1 aligns across 7 bases. V dropped 6 bases and J dropped 2; count of bases not matched to a gene: 9. This CDR3 has 15 amino acids. CDR1 is KGHSH and CDR2 is LQKENI in the germline V gene. CDR3 sequence reads: CASSPHTGENTEAFF. The CDR3, as DNA: TGTGCCAGCTCTCCCCACACAGGGGAAAACACTGAAGCTTTCTTT.

The chain joins TRBV7-2 to TRBJ2-3, with D maybe TRBD1 (5 bases). CDR3 size: 16 residues. The V gene lost 5 bases and the J gene lost 7 bases, with 22 bases spanning the gap. Germline V CDR1 and CDR2: SGHTA, FQGNSA. The CDR3 reads CASSLSSVGPRNTQYF. The CDR3 DNA is TGTGCCAGCAGCCTCTCGTCAGTGGGGCCAAGAAATACGCAGTATTTT.

This clonotype is classed as medium-sized (0.01 to 0.1%). The rearrangement links TRBV20-1 to TRBJ1-2; 8 bases line up with TRBD1. This CDR3 contains 15 residues. Germline CDR1 DFQATT, CDR2 SNEGSKA (reference sequence). Unmatched junction bases numbered 8, after V lost 3 bases and J lost 2 bases. CDR3 amino acids: CSASPQGAGNYGYTF. DNA for the CDR3: TGCAGTGCTAGCCCCCAGGGGGCAGGGAACTATGGCTACACCTTC.

This clonotype was detected many times. The rearrangement joins TRBV19 to TRBJ2-1, with D uncertain. The V gene lost 6 bases and the J gene lost 7 bases, with 10 bases spanning the gap. The CDR3 runs 12 residues. Germline CDR1 LNHDA, CDR2 SQIVND (reference sequence). The CDR3 DNA reads as TGTGCCAGTAGCCTCGACGTGAATGAGCAGTTCTTC. As protein: CASSLDVNEQFF.

This clonotype showed up just a few times. The chain couples TRBV12-3 or TRBV12-4 to TRBJ2-5; 9 bases are a match to TRBD1. The CDR3 has 20 amino acids. With V trimmed by 8 bases and J by 1 base, 23 bases remained unmatched. DNA of the CDR3: TGTGCCAGCTCGGGGAGCCAGGACAGGGGATTACACTTCTTCCAAGAGACCCAGTACTTC. This sequence encodes CASSGSQDRGLHFFQETQYF.

This clonotype was recorded a few times. The rearrangement uses TRBV5-6 and TRBJ2-3; TRBD2 matches at 11 bases. The J segment lost 2 bases and the V segment lost 3 bases, leaving 5 bases of the junction unmatched. The CDR3 is 16 amino acids. Germline values: CDR1 SGHDT, CDR2 YYEEEE. As DNA, the CDR3 is TGTGCCAGCAGCTCTCAGACTAGCGGGGACACAGATACGCAGTATTTT. Translated, it gives CASSSQTSGDTDTQYF.

This clonotype was recorded a few times. This sequence joins TRBV4-1 and TRBJ1-1; a possible D gene is TRBD1 (5 bases). The ends were cut back, 4 bases at V and 7 bases at J, with 13 bases in the middle. CDR3 size: 13 residues. Germline V gene lookup returns CDR1 MGHRA and CDR2 YSYEKL. The CDR3 sequence: CASSPDGAFEAFF. The CDR3 DNA reads TGCGCCAGCAGCCCCGATGGGGCCTTTGAAGCTTTCTTT.